This TCR beta chain was obtained from a study of regulatory T cells in long-lasting Graves disease. Library construction for TCR beta used iRepertoire HTBI primers and Arm-PCR of CDR3 regions. TCRdb analysed the multiplex PCR reads with MiXCR anew, one entry per CDR3 protein. The data show hundreds of thousands of distinct CDR3 sequences, 9.5% to 15% seen once. As to time point: newly diagnosed GD, antithyroid drugs for less than 3 months. The authors made the TCR library using RNA they extracted from PBMCs. The CDR3 extends over 11 amino acids. Deletions cut 9 bases from V and 5 bases from J, with 10 bases between. Germline CDR1 and CDR2: SNHLY and FYNNEI. At least ten counts were recorded for this clonotype. Antigen: not known. General observations from the study: Persistent patients shared more public clonotypes (approximately 2,800) than new patients (approximately 900).

These data were likewise used in another study, on T cells in Graves' hyperthyroidism and ophthalmopathy.

The chain has TRBV2 and TRBJ1-2; possible D gene TRBD1, 6 bases. The sequencing used peripheral blood mononuclear cells (PBMCs), collected at new diagnosis, from a patient treated with antithyroid drugs. This clonotype was obtained from a woman aged 25 to 45 with Graves disease. CDR3 nucleotide sequence: TGTGCCAGTAAACAGGGTTATGGCTACACCTTC. Protein sequence: CASKQGYGYTF.